The TCR beta chain under discussion was sequenced for a study of blood T cell repertoires in COVID-19. In the study overall: Samples came from the United States, Italy and Spain, spanning acute and convalescent COVID-19. PBMCs, B-cell-depleted T cells, or T cells were the source of the cDNA or gDNA that made up the material.

Clinical histories supplied by participants themselves formed the basis of cohort assignment. CDR3 length: 14 residues. The ends lost 7 bases at V and 5 bases at J; junction bases unmatched: 7. Per the germline V gene, CDR1 is LNHDA and CDR2 is SQIVND (reference sequence). In the original analysis: The authors estimated nucleated cell counts from reference gene primer amplification. TCRdb's copy holds only in-frame clones and misses some; the assay was immunoSEQ multiplex PCR. The V and J calls and the clone size are those of that table, but D and trimming were determined from the DNA. The sample has 350,000 to 450,000 clones; 75% to 90% are singletons.

V and J are TRBV19 and TRBJ2-2; 7 bases are a match to TRBD2. The clonotype originates from a man aged 25-40 years who had recovered from COVID-19. Sequenced sample: PBMCs or T cells enriched from blood (not recorded which). CDR3 region: CASKRDGLTGELFF. DNA of the CDR3: TGTGCCAGTAAGCGGGATGGGTTAACCGGGGAGCTGTTTTTT.